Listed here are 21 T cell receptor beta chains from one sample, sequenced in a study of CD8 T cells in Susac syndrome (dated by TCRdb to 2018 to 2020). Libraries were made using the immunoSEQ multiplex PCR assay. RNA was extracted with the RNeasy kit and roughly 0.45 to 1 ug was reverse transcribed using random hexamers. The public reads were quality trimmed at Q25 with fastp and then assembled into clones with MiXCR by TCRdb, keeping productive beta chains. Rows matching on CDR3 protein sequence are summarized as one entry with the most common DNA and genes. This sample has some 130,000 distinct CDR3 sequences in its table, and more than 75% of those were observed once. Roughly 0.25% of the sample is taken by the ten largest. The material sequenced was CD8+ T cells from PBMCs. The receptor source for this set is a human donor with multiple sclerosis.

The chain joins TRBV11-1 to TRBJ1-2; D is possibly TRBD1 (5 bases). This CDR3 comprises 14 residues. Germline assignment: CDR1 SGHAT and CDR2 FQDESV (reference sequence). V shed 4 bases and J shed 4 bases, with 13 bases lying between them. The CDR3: CASSSFTGAYGYTF. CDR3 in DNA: TGTGCCAGCAGCTCGTTCACAGGAGCCTATGGCTACACCTTC.

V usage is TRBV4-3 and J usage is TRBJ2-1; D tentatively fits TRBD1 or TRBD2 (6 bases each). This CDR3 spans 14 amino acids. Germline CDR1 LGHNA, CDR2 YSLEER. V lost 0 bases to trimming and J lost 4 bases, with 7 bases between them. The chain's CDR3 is CASSQEGGYNEQFF. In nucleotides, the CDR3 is TGCGCCAGCAGCCAAGAAGGGGGGTACAATGAGCAGTTCTTC.

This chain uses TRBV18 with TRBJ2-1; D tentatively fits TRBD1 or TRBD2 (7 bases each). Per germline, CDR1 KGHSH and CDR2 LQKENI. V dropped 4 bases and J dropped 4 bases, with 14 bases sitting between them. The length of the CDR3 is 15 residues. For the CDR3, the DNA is TGTGCCAGCTCACTTACAGGGGAGGGATACAATGAGCAGTTCTTC. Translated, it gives CASSLTGEGYNEQFF.

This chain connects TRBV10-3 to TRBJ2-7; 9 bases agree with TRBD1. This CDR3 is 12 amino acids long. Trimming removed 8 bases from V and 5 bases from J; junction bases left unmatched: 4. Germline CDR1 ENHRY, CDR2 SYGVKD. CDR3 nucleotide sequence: TGTGCCATCCGGGACAGGGACCACGAGCAGTACTTC. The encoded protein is CAIRDRDHEQYF.

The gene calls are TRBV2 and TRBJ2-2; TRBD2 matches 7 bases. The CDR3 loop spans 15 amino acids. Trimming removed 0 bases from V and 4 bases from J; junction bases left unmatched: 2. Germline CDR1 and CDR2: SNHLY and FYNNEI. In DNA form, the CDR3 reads TGTGCCAGCAGTGAAGCGCGGGGGAGCACCGGGGAGCTGTTTTTT. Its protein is CASSEARGSTGELFF.

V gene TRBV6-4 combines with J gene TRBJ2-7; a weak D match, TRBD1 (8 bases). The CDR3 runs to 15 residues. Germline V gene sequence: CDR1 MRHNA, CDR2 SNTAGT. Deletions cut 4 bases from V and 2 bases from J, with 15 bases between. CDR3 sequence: CASSVTGGVPYEQYF. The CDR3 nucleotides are TGTGCCAGCAGTGTCACAGGGGGGGTGCCCTACGAGCAGTACTTC.

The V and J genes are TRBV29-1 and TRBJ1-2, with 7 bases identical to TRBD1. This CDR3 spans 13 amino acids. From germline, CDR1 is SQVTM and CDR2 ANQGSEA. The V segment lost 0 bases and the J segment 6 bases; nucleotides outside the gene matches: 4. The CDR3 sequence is CSVEEGGRNGYTF. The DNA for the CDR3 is TGCAGCGTTGAAGAAGGGGGCAGGAATGGCTACACCTTC.

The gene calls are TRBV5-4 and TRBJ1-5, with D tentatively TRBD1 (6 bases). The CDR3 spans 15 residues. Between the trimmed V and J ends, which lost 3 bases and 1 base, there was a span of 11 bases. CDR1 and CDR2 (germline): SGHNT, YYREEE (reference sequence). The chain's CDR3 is CASSSQGLSNQPQHF. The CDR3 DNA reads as TGTGCCAGCAGCTCCCAGGGGTTGAGCAATCAGCCCCAGCATTTT.

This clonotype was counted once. The CDR3 reads CASSLAGDVSGANVLTF. The CDR3 bases are TGTGCCAGCAGCTTGGCAGGGGATGTGTCTGGGGCCAACGTCCTGACTTTC. The V gene is TRBV13, the J gene TRBJ2-6; D is possibly TRBD1 (6 bases). Germline CDR1 PRHDT, CDR2 FYEKMQ (reference sequence). There are 17 residues in the CDR3. V gave up 3 bases and J gave up 1 base, with 13 bases separating them.

The chain's CDR3 is CASSLGQGAEEQYF. CDR3 nucleotide sequence: TGTGCCAGCAGCTTGGGACAGGGGGCGGAAGAGCAGTACTTC. J is TRBJ2-7 and V is TRBV5-4; 10 nucleotides agree with TRBD1. Germline lookup yields CDR1 SGHNT and CDR2 YYREEE (reference sequence). The V gene end was trimmed by 0 bases and the J gene end by 7 bases; junction bases not matched to a gene: 4. This CDR3 comprises 14 residues.

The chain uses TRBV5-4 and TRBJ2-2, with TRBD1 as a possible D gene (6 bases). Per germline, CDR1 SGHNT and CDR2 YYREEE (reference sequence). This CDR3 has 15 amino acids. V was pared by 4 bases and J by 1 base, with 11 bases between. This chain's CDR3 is CASSLGTLNTGELFF. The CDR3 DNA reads TGTGCCAGCAGCCTCGGGACACTGAACACCGGGGAGCTGTTTTTT.

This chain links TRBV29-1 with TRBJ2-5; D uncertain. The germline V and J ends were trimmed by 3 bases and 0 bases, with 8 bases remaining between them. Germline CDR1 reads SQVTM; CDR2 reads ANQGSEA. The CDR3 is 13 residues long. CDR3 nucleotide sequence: TGCAGCGTTGATCCCAGCGACCAAGAGACCCAGTACTTC. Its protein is CSVDPSDQETQYF. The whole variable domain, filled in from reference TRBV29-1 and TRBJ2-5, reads SAVISQKPSRDICQRGTSLTIQCQVDSQVTMMFWYRQQPGQSLTLIATANQGSEATYESGFVIDKFPISRPNLTFSTLTVSNMSPEDSSIYLCSVDPSDQETQYFGPGTRLLVL.

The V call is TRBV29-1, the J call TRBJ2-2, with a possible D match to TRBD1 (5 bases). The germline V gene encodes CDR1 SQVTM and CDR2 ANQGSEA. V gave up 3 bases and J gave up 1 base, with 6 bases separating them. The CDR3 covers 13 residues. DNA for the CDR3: TGCAGCGTTGACAGGGAGAACACCGGGGAGCTGTTTTTT. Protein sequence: CSVDRENTGELFF.

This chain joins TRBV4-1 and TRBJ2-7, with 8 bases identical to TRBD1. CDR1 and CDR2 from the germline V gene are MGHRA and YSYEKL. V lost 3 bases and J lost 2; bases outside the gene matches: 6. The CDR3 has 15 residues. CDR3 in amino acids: CASSQAGTGAYEQYF. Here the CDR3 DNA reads TGCGCCAGCAGCCAGGCCGGGACAGGAGCCTACGAGCAGTACTTC.

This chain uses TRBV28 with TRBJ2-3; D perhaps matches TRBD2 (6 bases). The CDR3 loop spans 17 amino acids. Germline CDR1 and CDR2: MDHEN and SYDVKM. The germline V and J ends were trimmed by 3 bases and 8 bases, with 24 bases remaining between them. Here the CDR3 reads CASSFPTSGREVPTQYF. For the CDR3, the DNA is TGTGCCAGCAGTTTCCCCACTTCCGGGAGAGAGGTTCCTACGCAGTATTTT.

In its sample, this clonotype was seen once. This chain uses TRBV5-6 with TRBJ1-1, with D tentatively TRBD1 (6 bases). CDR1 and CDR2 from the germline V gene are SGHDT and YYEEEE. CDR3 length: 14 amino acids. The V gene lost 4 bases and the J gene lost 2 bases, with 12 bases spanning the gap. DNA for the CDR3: TGTGCCAGCAGCCTAATACAGGGAAACACTGAAGCTTTCTTT. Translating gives CASSLIQGNTEAFF.

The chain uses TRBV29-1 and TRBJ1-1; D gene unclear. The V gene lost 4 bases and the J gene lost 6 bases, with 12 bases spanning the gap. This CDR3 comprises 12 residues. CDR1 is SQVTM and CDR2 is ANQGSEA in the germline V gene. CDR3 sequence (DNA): TGCAGCGTTGCGTCCGTTAACGCTGAAGCTTTCTTT. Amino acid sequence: CSVASVNAEAFF.

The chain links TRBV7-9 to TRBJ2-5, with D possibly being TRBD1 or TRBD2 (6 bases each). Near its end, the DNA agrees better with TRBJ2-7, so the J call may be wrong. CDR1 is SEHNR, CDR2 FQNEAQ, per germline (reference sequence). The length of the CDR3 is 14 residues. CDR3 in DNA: TGTGCCAGCAGCTCCTCGGACGGGGGCAACGAGCAGTACTTC. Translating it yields CASSSSDGGNEQYF.

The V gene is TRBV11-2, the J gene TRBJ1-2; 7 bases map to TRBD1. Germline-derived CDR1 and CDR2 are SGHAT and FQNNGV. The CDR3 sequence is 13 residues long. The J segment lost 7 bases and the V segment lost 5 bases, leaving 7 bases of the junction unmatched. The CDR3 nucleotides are TGTGCCAGCAGCCAAGACAGGGCGTTTGGCTACACCTTC. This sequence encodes CASSQDRAFGYTF.

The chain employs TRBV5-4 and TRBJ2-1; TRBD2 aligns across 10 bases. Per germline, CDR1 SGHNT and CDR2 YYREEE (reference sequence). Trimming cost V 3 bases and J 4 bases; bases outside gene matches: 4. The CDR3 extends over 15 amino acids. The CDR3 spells CASSSPSGSYNEQFF. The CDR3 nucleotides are TGTGCCAGCAGCTCACCTAGCGGGAGTTACAATGAGCAGTTCTTC.

CDR3 loop: CSVEDGTSGRDTTDTQYF. The CDR3 coding sequence is TGCAGCGTTGAAGACGGGACTAGCGGGAGGGATACCACAGATACGCAGTATTTT. J is TRBJ2-3 and V is TRBV29-1, with 16 positions matching TRBD2. V shed 0 bases and J 2 bases; nucleotides not matched to a gene: 5. The CDR3 sequence is 18 residues long. Germline loops: CDR1 SQVTM, CDR2 ANQGSEA.